Presented here are 22 T cell receptor beta chains from one specimen sequenced in a study of T cell repertoires in aging, cancer and after chemotherapy. Rearranged V-D-J TRB sequences were amplified with a mixed TRB-A/B primer pool. From the multiplex PCR reads, TCRdb called clonotypes with MiXCR, one entry per CDR3 protein. This table has 6,000 to 8,000 distinct CDR3 sequences, 21% appearing once. Peripheral blood genomic DNA, not sorted cells or RNA, was the template. The sequenced material came from blood. These TCRs come from a human donor with a blood cancer.

The chain has TRBV6-2 or TRBV6-3 and TRBJ2-3; D is possibly TRBD2 (5 bases). CDR1 MNHEY and CDR2 SVGEGT come from the germline V gene. The length of the CDR3 is 14 residues. V was cut by 4 bases and J by 0 bases, with 8 bases left in between. The CDR3, as DNA: TGTGCCAGCAGTTTGAGGGAAAGCACAGATACGCAGTATTTT. Protein: CASSLRESTDTQYF.

This clonotype qualifies as medium-sized (0.01 to 0.1%). The chain has TRBV6-6 and TRBJ2-3; the match to TRBD1 covers 7 bases. V trimming: 2 bases; J trimming: 6 bases; junction bases outside the gene matches: 11. This CDR3 region has 16 residues. Germline assignment: CDR1 MNHNY and CDR2 SVGAGI (reference sequence). The CDR3 sequence: CASSYSRVEGADTQYF. The CDR3 DNA sequence: TGTGCCAGCAGTTACAGCAGGGTTGAGGGGGCCGATACGCAGTATTTT.

CDR3 in amino acids: CASSYSGGGYTF. DNA for the CDR3: TGTGCCAGCAGTTACTCCGGCGGCGGCTACACCTTC. This rearrangement joins TRBV6-5 to TRBJ1-2; D is unresolved. The V and J ends lost 0 bases and 8 bases respectively, with 7 bases between them. The length of the CDR3 is 12 residues. The germline V gene has CDR1 MNHEY and CDR2 SVGAGI.

The chain has TRBV5-1 and TRBJ2-7; D gene unclear. The CDR3 runs 13 residues. From germline, CDR1 is SGHRS and CDR2 YFSETQ. V was cut by 4 bases and J by 3 bases, with 11 bases left in between. CDR3 amino acids: CASSPLAGYEQYF. The DNA of the CDR3 is TGCGCCAGCAGCCCCCTGGCAGGCTACGAGCAGTACTTC.

This clonotype showed up just a few times. The rearrangement uses TRBV20-1 and TRBJ2-5; 13 nucleotides align to TRBD2. This CDR3 comprises 14 residues. Germline V lookup: CDR1 DFQATT, CDR2 SNEGSKA (reference sequence). The CDR3 sequence is CSAPTSGGVKTQYF. In DNA form, the CDR3 reads TGCAGCGCTCCTACTAGCGGGGGGGTGAAGACCCAGTACTTC.

This clonotype ranks as medium-sized. The chain uses TRBV6-2 or TRBV6-3 and TRBJ2-1; 12 positions agree with TRBD2. J gave up 6 bases and V 5 bases, and 11 bases lay outside the gene matches. The CDR3 consists of 17 residues. Germline CDR1 and CDR2: MNHEY and SVGEGT. Here the CDR3 DNA reads TGTGCCAGCAGTAAGCAAAGGACTAGCGGGAATAGCAATGAGCAGTTCTTC. Translated, it gives CASSKQRTSGNSNEQFF.

The gene calls are TRBV15 and TRBJ1-1; D not certain. Trimming cost V 3 bases and J 0 bases, with 14 bases left between them. Germline CDR1 reads LNHNV; CDR2 reads YYDKDF (reference sequence). This CDR3 has 16 residues. CDR3 residues: CATSSRRERMNTEAFF. The CDR3 DNA sequence: TGTGCCACCAGCAGTAGACGGGAACGAATGAACACTGAAGCTTTCTTT.

With respect to this clonotype: Possible read error: a much larger clone is one base away. The chain joins TRBV19 to TRBJ1-2; D may be TRBD1 (5 bases). This CDR3 is 11 amino acids long. Germline CDR1 LNHDA, CDR2 SQIVND (reference sequence). The V gene lost 10 bases and the J gene lost 8 bases, with 14 bases spanning the gap. The CDR3 region is CANIGARGYTF. In nucleotides, the CDR3 is TGTGCCAATATCGGGGCAAGGGGCTACACCTTC.

Within the sample, this clonotype is medium-sized. The chain has TRBV5-4 and TRBJ2-1, with TRBD2 matching over 8 bases. The germline V gene encodes CDR1 SGHNT and CDR2 YYREEE (reference sequence). The J segment lost 7 bases and the V segment lost 6 bases, leaving 12 bases of the junction unmatched. The CDR3 contains 15 residues. The CDR3 sequence: CASTARPGGDNEQFF. The CDR3 DNA follows: TGTGCCAGCACCGCCCGTCCGGGAGGGGATAATGAGCAGTTCTTC. The full variable domain, rest sourced from reference TRBV5-4 and TRBJ2-1, is ETGVTQSPTHLIKTRGQQVTLRCSSQSGHNTVSWYQQALGQGPQFIFQYYREEENGRGNFPPRFSGLQFPNYSSELNVNALELDDSALYLCASTARPGGDNEQFFGPGTRLTVL.

The chain employs TRBV6-2 or TRBV6-3 and TRBJ1-2, with 12 bases aligning to TRBD1. CDR1 is MNHEY, CDR2 SVGEGT, per germline. This CDR3 region has 16 residues. Trimming removed 6 bases from V and 7 bases from J; junction bases left unmatched: 12. In DNA form, the CDR3 reads TGTGCCAGCAGGTCTAACCCGGGACAGGGGGCTTTTGGCTACACCTTC. It codes for CASRSNPGQGAFGYTF.

This clonotype counts as medium-sized. V usage is TRBV12-3 or TRBV12-4 and J usage is TRBJ2-2; D is perhaps TRBD2 (5 bases). The CDR3 is 14 residues long. V lost 6 bases to trimming and J lost 7 bases, with 15 bases between them. The CDR3 loop is CASRTLVLGGELFF. The DNA of the CDR3 is TGTGCCAGCAGGACACTAGTGCTCGGCGGGGAGCTGTTTTTT.

The rearrangement links TRBV7-3 to TRBJ2-5, with unresolved D. V dropped 2 bases and J dropped 4 bases, with 8 bases sitting between them. In germline, CDR1 is SGHTA, CDR2 FQGTGA. The length of the CDR3 is 13 residues. CDR3 sequence (DNA): TGTGCCAGCAGCTTAGTTTTAGGAGAGACCCAGTACTTC. Protein: CASSLVLGETQYF.

Relative to its sample, this clonotype is medium-sized. CDR3 region: CASSAAQTGDHEQYF. DNA for the CDR3: TGTGCCAGCAGTGCAGCACAGACAGGGGACCACGAGCAGTACTTC. V and J are TRBV6-5 and TRBJ2-7, with 8 bases fitting TRBD1. This CDR3 is 15 amino acids long. V lost 5 bases, J lost 5 bases, and 11 bases stayed unmatched. The germline gives CDR1 MNHEY, CDR2 SVGAGI.

This clonotype ranks as medium-sized. The gene calls are TRBV13 and TRBJ2-2; perhaps TRBD1 as D (6 bases). V lost 5 bases, J lost 0 bases, and 13 bases lay in between. This CDR3 is 16 amino acids long. Germline V lookup: CDR1 PRHDT, CDR2 FYEKMQ (reference sequence). The CDR3 protein is CASSLDRQSNTGELFF. The CDR3 DNA reads as TGTGCCAGCAGCCTCGACAGGCAATCGAACACCGGGGAGCTGTTTTTT.

This clonotype was counted only a few times. The V call is TRBV11-2, the J call TRBJ2-1, with 8 bases identical to TRBD2. Germline V gene data show CDR1 as SGHAT and CDR2 as FQNNGV. The V and J ends lost 7 bases and 10 bases, in that order; junction bases with no gene match: 3. CDR3 length equals 11 residues. The CDR3 DNA reads TGTGCCAGCACCGGGGGGGGCGAGCAGTTCTTC. It specifies CASTGGGEQFF. The entire variable domain, with the rest obtained from reference TRBV11-2 and TRBJ2-1, is as follows: EAGVAQSPRYKIIEKRQSVAFWCNPISGHATLYWYQQILGQGPKLLIQFQNNGVVDDSQLPKDRFSAERLKGVDSTLKIQPAKLEDSAVYLCASTGGGEQFFGPGTRLTVL.

By share of the sample, this clonotype is large. The V gene is TRBV19, the J gene TRBJ2-2; 7 bases line up with TRBD2. CDR3 size: 14 residues. The germline gives CDR1 LNHDA, CDR2 SQIVND (reference sequence). V gave up 10 bases and J gave up 1 base; unmatched junction bases: 6. DNA of the CDR3: TGTGCCACCATGGGAGGGTGGAACACCGGGGAGCTGTTTTTT. Translated, it gives CATMGGWNTGELFF.

The chain carries TRBV19 and TRBJ1-2; D uncertain. Germline V lookup: CDR1 LNHDA, CDR2 SQIVND (reference sequence). CDR3 length: 16 amino acids. V lost 9 bases, J lost 3 bases, and 23 bases lay in between. CDR3 nucleotide sequence: TGTGCCAGCACCAGGCGGTCAAGTCGGGGAGACTATGGCTACACCTTC. This sequence encodes CASTRRSSRGDYGYTF.

This clonotype is medium-sized in the sample. CDR3: CSVEGSGQGSYEQYF. CDR3 DNA: TGCAGCGTTGAAGGTTCGGGACAGGGCTCCTACGAGCAGTACTTC. This sequence joins TRBV29-1 and TRBJ2-7, with 9 bases identical to TRBD1. The germline V gene has CDR1 SQVTM and CDR2 ANQGSEA. The CDR3 length is 15 residues. The V and J ends lost 1 base and 0 bases, in that order; junction bases with no gene match: 4.

The chain couples TRBV28 to TRBJ1-4; TRBD1 matches 9 bases. Looked up from germline, CDR1 is MDHEN and CDR2 is SYDVKM. Unmatched junction bases numbered 5, after V lost 8 bases and J lost 7 bases. The CDR3 loop spans 13 amino acids. CDR3 loop: CASRTGVGEKLFF. The CDR3 region has the DNA TGTGCCAGCCGGACAGGGGTTGGTGAAAAACTGTTTTTT.

The rearrangement uses TRBV10-3 and TRBJ1-1, with 7 bases fitting TRBD1. This CDR3 comprises 13 residues. V lost 5 bases to trimming and J lost 6 bases; unmatched junction nucleotides: 6. Per germline, CDR1 ENHRY and CDR2 SYGVKD. Written as DNA, the CDR3 is TGTGCCATCAGTTTTTCAGGGGGAGCTGAAGCTTTCTTT. It translates to CAISFSGGAEAFF.

By sample fraction, this clonotype is medium-sized. The chain is built from TRBV12-3 or TRBV12-4 and TRBJ2-3, with D hard to call. V dropped 5 bases and J dropped 6 bases, with 9 bases sitting between them. The length of the CDR3 is 12 residues. CDR3 region: CASSQMVDTQYF. The CDR3 nucleotides read TGTGCCAGCAGTCAGATGGTGGATACGCAGTATTTT.

By sample fraction, this clonotype is medium-sized. The chain recombines TRBV6-2 or TRBV6-3 with TRBJ2-2, with D perhaps assigned TRBD1 or TRBD2 (5 bases each). The germline CDR1 and CDR2 sequences are MNHEY and SVGEGT. Trimming left V 4 bases short and J 5 bases short, with 14 bases between. The CDR3 runs to 15 residues. The CDR3 nucleotides read TGTGCCAGCAGTTCCACGGGACGCCTTACCGGGGAGCTGTTTTTT. Amino acids: CASSSTGRLTGELFF.